This TCR beta chain appears in the sequencing data of a study of regulatory T cells in long-lasting Graves disease. Whole-study results and caveats: Persistent patients shared 2,500 to 3,000 public clonotypes among themselves. Newly diagnosed patients shared fewer, at around 970.

In building TCR beta libraries, iRepertoire HTBI primers were used together with Arm-PCR of CDR3 regions. TCRdb re-analysed the multiplex PCR reads in MiXCR, keeping a single row per CDR3 protein. The repertoire holds about 430,000 distinct CDR3 sequences, with 15% as singletons. V gave up 1 base and J gave up 2 bases, with 9 bases separating them. The CDR3 is 16 residues long. Germline-derived CDR1 and CDR2 are SGHTA and FQGNSA. Time point given: newly diagnosed GD, antithyroid drugs for less than 3 months. PBMCs provided the RNA from which the TCR library was made. With regard to this clonotype: Antigen: not known.

These data were also filed under a second study, of T cells in Graves' hyperthyroidism and ophthalmopathy. That report adds: Graves' hyperthyroidism without ophthalmopathy progression within 18 months was termed stable. Hyperthyroidism patients were newly diagnosed, had disease duration under 2 months, and were aged 18 to 65 years.

This receptor was identified in a woman aged 40-49 years with Graves disease. Specimen: peripheral blood mononuclear cells (PBMCs), collected at new diagnosis, from a patient treated with antithyroid drugs. The chain uses TRBV7-2 and TRBJ1-6; D is unclear. The CDR3 protein is CASSLERSPYNSPLHF. DNA for the CDR3: TGTGCCAGCAGCTTAGAGCGGTCCCCCTATAATTCACCCCTCCACTTT.